This entry describes one T cell receptor beta chain. The table lists this clonotype with a few counts. The clone's antigen remains unknown. No quality values exist for individual bases; no much larger clone is one base distant. These data originate in a study of T cells in Graves' hyperthyroidism and ophthalmopathy (dated by TCRdb to the late 2010s). Regarding the study in general: Peripheral blood was collected at initial diagnosis, before any treatment. TCR V-J signatures able to tell the groups apart were searched for in a discovery cohort of 90 to 100 patients, of whom roughly 42 had Graves' ophthalmopathy and more than 55 had stable Graves' hyperthyroidism. An independent validation cohort of around 19 hyperthyroidism patients and about 16 patients who later progressed to ophthalmopathy tested prospective prediction of ophthalmopathy. The roughly 90 discovery patients were divided at random into training and test sets in a 7:3 ratio. In more than 5 Graves' hyperthyroidism patients, the study also compared T-cell repertoires from thyroid tissue with T-cell repertoires from blood. Once sampling was done, hyperthyroidism patients were given methimazole at a starting dose of 30 mg daily, whereas ophthalmopathy patients were given high-dose intravenous methylprednisolone. TCR Vbeta CDR3 sequencing of 130 to 150 peripheral blood samples (fewer than 45 ophthalmopathy, under 80 hyperthyroidism and approximately 17 progressor patients) is reported in the paper. Study-wide conclusions, independent of this receptor: A 13 V-J signature model separated ophthalmopathy from stable hyperthyroidism, with approximately 87% sensitivity and about 81% specificity in cross-validation and 80%/75% in testing. Most expanded thyroid clonotypes (frequency above 0.001) were also detected in blood, a finding suggesting that blood repertoires may reflect thyroid immune responses. During validation, the model predicted progression to ophthalmopathy a median of about 6.5 months ahead of onset, with almost 71% sensitivity and under 85% specificity. Sample size was not statistically predetermined, and blinding of investigators to group allocation was not performed.

The TCR beta CDR3 regions were amplified from the RNA transcripts. For the first round of RT-PCR on the TCR CDR3, the HTBI primer set was used together with the Qiagen OneStep RT-PCR kit. Libraries were constructed in a second round of multiplex PCR, after which size selection and purification were carried out. Paired-end sequencing of the libraries was performed with 100 bp reads on an Illumina HiSeq2000. Under the source paper's analysis protocol: SOAPnuke was used to process the raw data, removing reads that contained adapters or uncalled bases, had a mean Phred below 15, or lacked an exact match to the constant primer or identifier. High-quality paired reads were merged with COPE v1.2.5, and unique nucleotide sequences were defined as clonotypes. MiTCR v1.1 was used to align clonotypes to the IMGT TRBV, TRBD and TRBJ reference segments. The analysis included only V-J combinations with a frequency above 0.0001, which together covered over 98% of the repertoires. The TCS score was defined as the ratio of F50 (clonal expansion) to E x V (chaos), calculated using BLOSUM62-based TCRdist between CDR3 peptides within each V-J. Welch's t-statistics and random forest reduced 450 to 600 V-J features to 10 to 15, which were used in a naive Bayes classifier (R e1071). TCRdb reprocessed the public reads (quality trimming at Q25 with fastp, clone calling with MiXCR) and kept in-frame beta chains. Rows with a matching CDR3 protein are joined into one entry that keeps the most common DNA and genes. The V and J calls were not made by the authors but by TCRdb's processing. The sample records about 510,000 distinct CDR3 sequences, 12% to 15% of which are singletons. Clones ranked in the top ten supply approximately 15% of the sample.

Graves' hyperthyroidism was defined as stable when no progression to ophthalmopathy occurred over 18 months of follow-up. The hyperthyroidism patients were between 18 and 65 years old and newly diagnosed, with a disease duration of less than 2 months. The study excluded patients with uncontrolled infections, other autoimmune diseases, pregnancy or lactation. Diagnoses were based on clinical symptoms, serum thyroxine and TRAb, thyroid ultrasound and orbital computed tomography. PBMCs were isolated from about 9.1 ml of fresh peripheral blood by Ficoll-Paque density gradient centrifugation. Total RNA was extracted with Trizol reagent, and quality was checked on an Agilent 2100 Bioanalyzer. Sequencing was done on a sample of blood. The sequence derives from a middle-aged woman with Graves' hyperthyroidism.

The DNA sequence reads TGTGCCAGTAGTATGTGGACTGCGAACAATGAGCAGTTCTTC. This sequence encodes CASSMWTANNEQFF. The sequence is built from TRBV19 and TRBJ2-1; TRBD2 is a possible D gene, resting on 5 matching bases. The CDR3 has 14 amino acids, counting the end cysteine and phenylalanine. The kept DNA is CDR3 alone, 42 bases in frame from the first base. CDR1 and CDR2, per the germline V gene (reference sequence), are LNHDA and SQIVND. Trimming at the junction amounts to 3 bases on V and 5 bases on J, and the germline ends lie 11 bases apart.